These 10 T cell receptor beta chains were sequenced from one sample in a study of T cells in women clearing cervical HPV infection. Method: immunoSEQ multiplex PCR; TCRdb's copy keeps in-frame clones and lacks some. The sample yields 20,000 to 30,000 clones, of which the top ten take up 5% to 7%. Sequenced material: blood buffy coat. These receptors came from a woman between 18 and 70 years old with a cervical HPV16 infection that either progressed to CIN3+ or cleared (not recorded which).

Notes on this clone: The read ends 3 residues before the CDR3 terminus; that terminus is restored from the germline J gene. The chain uses TRBV12-5 and TRBJ1-2, with no clear D. The V gene lost 7 bases and the J gene lost 5 bases, with 11 bases spanning the gap. Germline V lookup: CDR1 LGHNT, CDR2 FRNRAP. CDR3 length: 12 residues. The sequenced part of the CDR3 DNA is TGTGCTAGTGACCCAGCGGGATATGGC. It yields the protein CASDPAGYG. The full-length CDR3 reads as CASDPAGYGYTF.

The DNA read from the CDR3 is TGCGCCAGCAGCACCGGCAGCGGGATAAGCACAGATACG. Protein product: CASSTGSGISTDT. The full CDR3 protein reads CASSTGSGISTDTQYF. The rearrangement joins TRBV5-1 to TRBJ2-3; TRBD2 matches at 7 bases. The read is 3 residues too short to cover the CDR3 end, so that end is filled in from the germline J gene. Losses at the gene ends were 4 bases for V and 0 bases for J; bases not matched to a gene: 8. Per germline, CDR1 SGHRS and CDR2 YFSETQ. There are 16 residues in the CDR3.

As regards this clone: The CDR3 goes on 3 residues after the read ends, and that part is filled in from the germline J gene. The chain uses TRBV28 and TRBJ2-7, with TRBD1 matching 9 bases. V gave up 2 bases and J gave up 0 bases; unmatched junction bases: 8. CDR1 MDHEN and CDR2 SYDVKM come from the germline V gene. CDR3 size: 17 residues. The CDR3 here is CASSLPGAGQGSYEQYF. The CDR3 bases that were read are TGTGCCAGCAGTTTACCTGGCGCGGGACAGGGCTCCTACGAG.

With respect to this clone: The CDR3 end falls 3 residues outside the read, so it is completed with the germline J gene. The chain joins TRBV2 to TRBJ1-4; D unresolved. The CDR3 is 16 amino acids. V dropped 6 bases and J dropped 0 bases, with 14 bases sitting between them. The germline CDR1 and CDR2 sequences are SNHLY and FYNNEI. Here the CDR3 reads CASSKQIIATNEKLFF. Partial CDR3 DNA: TGTGCCAGCAGCAAACAGATTATTGCAACTAATGAAAAA. Looking up the rest from reference TRBV2 and TRBJ1-4 gives the full variable domain: EPEVTQTPSHQVTQMGQEVILRCVPISNHLYFYWYRQILGQKVEFLVSFYNNEISEKSEIFDDQFSVERPDGSNFTLKIRSTKLEDSAMYFCASSKQIIATNEKLFFGSGTQLSVL.

As to this clone: From the germline J gene comes the end of the CDR3, since the read stops 3 residues before it. The chain couples TRBV20-1 to TRBJ1-2, with a weak D call TRBD1 (6 bases). Germline V gene data show CDR1 as DFQATT and CDR2 as SNEGSKA (reference sequence). This CDR3 region has 10 residues. V lost 6 bases and J lost 6, with 8 bases in between. The sequenced CDR3 bases are TGCAGTGCCGCAGGGGATGGC. Encoded protein: CSAAGDG. The entire CDR3 protein reads CSAAGDGYTF.

The CDR3 sequence: CASSLIRQGRTEAFF. Partial CDR3 DNA: TGTGCCAGCAGCTTAATTCGACAGGGACGAACTGAA. The chain uses TRBV7-3 and TRBJ1-1; TRBD1 agrees at 7 bases. The read gets to within 3 residues of the CDR3 end, and the germline J gene fills in the rest. The CDR3 extends over 15 amino acids. The germline gives CDR1 SGHTA, CDR2 FQGTGA. Trimming took 1 base from V and 5 from J; bases not matched to a gene: 7.

By frequency, this clone registers medium-sized. The read gets to within 3 residues of the CDR3 end, and the germline J gene fills in the rest. V is TRBV18 and J is TRBJ2-3, with a possible D match to TRBD2 (5 bases). Trimming cost V 3 bases and J 2 bases, with 12 bases left between them. CDR1 KGHSH and CDR2 LQKENI come from the germline V gene. CDR3 size: 15 residues. The CDR3 sequence is CASSPRRGITDTQYF. The CDR3 bases that were read are TGTGCCAGCTCACCCCGCCGGGGAATCACAGATACG.

In the case of this clone: Read coverage stops 3 residues before the CDR3 terminus; the germline J gene supplies the remainder. This chain links TRBV10-2 with TRBJ1-5, with 7 bases that match TRBD1. Germline lookup yields CDR1 WSHSY and CDR2 SAAADI. The CDR3 totals 15 residues. Trimming took 2 bases from V and 7 from J; bases not matched to a gene: 8. The CDR3 DNA, read in part, is TGCGCCAGCAGTGAGACCGGGACAGTTTTACAGCCC. Amino acid sequence: CASSETGTVLQP. Given in full, the CDR3 is CASSETGTVLQPQHF.

Concerning this clone: The read ends 3 residues shy of where the CDR3 ends; the end is completed using the germline J gene. The gene calls are TRBV7-2 and TRBJ2-3; 10 nucleotides line up with TRBD2. Trimming took 2 bases from V and 3 from J; bases not matched to a gene: 2. The CDR3 spans 15 residues. The germline CDR1 and CDR2 sequences are SGHTA and FQGNSA. CDR3 sequence reads: CASSLSGRATDTQYF. CDR3 DNA (partial): TGTGCCAGCAGCTTAAGCGGGAGGGCAACAGATACG.

A word on this clone: The read ends 3 residues early relative to the CDR3; the germline J gene fills the gap. The chain recombines TRBV5-4 with TRBJ2-3; TRBD1 matches 7 bases. V shed 0 bases and J 6 bases; nucleotides not matched to a gene: 4. This CDR3 is 14 amino acids long. Looked up from germline, CDR1 is SGHNT and CDR2 is YYREEE (reference sequence). The part of the CDR3 DNA that was read is TGTGCCAGCAGCTTGGACAGGGGTGCGGATACG. It yields the protein CASSLDRGADT. The entire CDR3 protein is CASSLDRGADTQYF.